Following are 17 T cell receptor beta chains from one sample sequenced in a study of blood T cell repertoires in COVID-19. The table came from immunoSEQ multiplex PCR; TCRdb's copy has only in-frame clones and leaves some out. The sample includes a few hundred thousand clones, around 87% of them seen just once. The sequencing sample was made of peripheral blood. These receptors were collected from a man aged 55 to 70 with acute or convalescent COVID-19.

This chain joins TRBV9 and TRBJ2-1; maybe TRBD1 (6 bases). The CDR3 loop spans 16 amino acids. Trimming left V 4 bases short and J 1 base short, with 15 bases between. CDR1 SGDLS and CDR2 YYNGEE come from the germline V gene. This CDR3 is CASSSRGGGSYNEQFF. The CDR3 coding sequence is TGTGCCAGCAGCTCCAGGGGTGGGGGATCCTACAATGAGCAGTTCTTC. Combining the CDR3 with reference TRBV9 and TRBJ2-1 gives the whole variable domain DSGVTQTPKHLITATGQRVTLRCSPRSGDLSVYWYQQSLDQGLQFLIQYYNGEERAKGNILERFSAQQFPDLHSELNLSSLELGDSALYFCASSSRGGGSYNEQFFGPGTRLTVL.

This clone has a single count. The V and J genes are TRBV11-3 and TRBJ1-1, with D perhaps TRBD1 (6 bases). The V and J ends lost 5 bases and 6 bases respectively, with 13 bases between them. This CDR3 is 13 amino acids long. Germline CDR1 SGHNT, CDR2 YENEEA. CDR3 sequence: CASSPTGQPEAFF. The CDR3 bases are TGTGCCAGCAGCCCCACCGGACAGCCTGAAGCTTTCTTT.

This clone was seen repeatedly, ten times or more. This rearrangement joins TRBV7-8 to TRBJ2-7; D is possibly TRBD1 (5 bases). V was clipped by 1 base and J by 4 bases, with 11 bases between them. The CDR3 sequence is 14 residues long. CDR1 and CDR2 from the germline V gene are SGHVS and FQNEAQ. The DNA of the CDR3 is TGTGCCAGCAGCTTAGTGGCAGGGCGGTACGAGCAGTACTTC. Translating it yields CASSLVAGRYEQYF. Together with reference TRBV7-8 and TRBJ2-7, the CDR3 gives the full variable domain: GAGVSQSPRYKVAKRGQDVALRCDPISGHVSLFWYQQALGQGPEFLTYFQNEAQLDKSGLPSDRFFAERPEGSVSTLKIQRTQQEDSAVYLCASSLVAGRYEQYFGPGTRLTVT.

The chain uses TRBV7-2 and TRBJ2-5; 12 bases are shared with TRBD2. The CDR3 is made up of 16 amino acids. With V trimmed by 2 bases and J by 4 bases, 5 bases remained unmatched. Per the germline V gene, CDR1 is SGHTA and CDR2 is FQGNSA. The DNA for the CDR3 is TGTGCCAGCAGCTTACCAAGACTAGCGGGGGCAGAGACCCAGTACTTC. Translation gives CASSLPRLAGAETQYF.

The chain links TRBV7-2 to TRBJ1-3, with 11 bases that match TRBD1. Losses at the gene ends were 9 bases for V and 9 bases for J; bases not matched to a gene: 10. The CDR3 totals 14 residues. Germline-derived CDR1 and CDR2 are SGHTA and FQGNSA. CDR3 nucleotides: TGTGCCAGTGGACAGGGGGCTTGGATTAGCACCATATATTTT. This encodes CASGQGAWISTIYF. Drawing the rest from reference TRBV7-2 and TRBJ1-3, the complete variable domain is GAGVSQSPSNKVTEKGKDVELRCDPISGHTALYWYRQSLGQGLEFLIYFQGNSAPDKSGLPSDRFSAERTGGSVSTLTIQRTQQEDSAVYLCASGQGAWISTIYFGEGSWLTVV.

This chain links TRBV10-2 with TRBJ2-3; 8 bases match TRBD2. The CDR3 is 18 amino acids. J gave up 0 bases and V 0 bases, and 8 bases lay outside the gene matches. CDR1 is WSHSY, CDR2 SAAADI, per germline. This CDR3 reads CASSESRGGGGSTDTQYF. CDR3 sequence (DNA): TGCGCCAGCAGTGAGTCTCGGGGGGGCGGGGGGAGCACAGATACGCAGTATTTT.

This clone was recorded many times. The chain carries TRBV6-1 and TRBJ1-1; unclear D gene. Germline CDR1 MNHNS, CDR2 SASEGT. The V gene lost 2 bases and the J gene lost 1 base, with 8 bases spanning the gap. The CDR3 spans 14 residues. The CDR3 spells CASSERYSNTEAFF. CDR3 in DNA: TGTGCCAGCAGTGAACGGTATTCGAACACTGAAGCTTTCTTT.

The V call is TRBV6-5, the J call TRBJ2-7, with TRBD2 matching 9 bases. The CDR3 sequence is 12 residues long. CDR1 and CDR2 (germline): MNHEY, SVGAGI. CDR3 loop: CASRGGPYEQYF. CDR3 DNA sequence: TGTGCTTCGCGGGGGGGACCCTACGAGCAGTACTTC.

The chain employs TRBV25-1 and TRBJ2-2; D call uncertain. The germline V and J ends were trimmed by 2 bases and 2 bases, with 6 bases remaining between them. This CDR3 is 14 amino acids long. CDR1 is MGHDK, CDR2 SYGVNS, per germline. CDR3 sequence reads: CASSEGPNTGELFF. The CDR3 DNA reads as TGTGCCAGCAGTGAAGGGCCTAACACCGGGGAGCTGTTTTTT.

This clone has a single count. The rearrangement links TRBV2 to TRBJ1-3, with TRBD1 matching over 7 bases. This CDR3 spans 17 amino acids. Germline assignment: CDR1 SNHLY and CDR2 FYNNEI. Trimming at V came to 8 bases and at J to 0 bases, leaving 13 bases not matched to a gene. CDR3 in DNA: TGTGCCAGCCGTCTCCGGGACAGAGGACTCTCTGGAAACACCATATATTTT. Translation: CASRLRDRGLSGNTIYF.

The chain recombines TRBV19 with TRBJ1-2; D is undetermined. With 3 bases removed from V and 4 bases from J, the gap between germline ends came to 15 bases. The CDR3 consists of 15 residues. Germline V CDR1 and CDR2: LNHDA, SQIVND (reference sequence). CDR3 sequence: CASSIGSDIGYGYTF. The CDR3 bases are TGTGCCAGTAGTATTGGGTCAGACATTGGCTATGGCTACACCTTC.

This chain uses TRBV9 with TRBJ2-1; 11 bases are shared with TRBD1. Losses at the gene ends were 1 base for V and 4 bases for J; bases not matched to a gene: 4. CDR3 size: 16 residues. CDR1 is SGDLS, CDR2 YYNGEE, per germline. CDR3 nucleotides: TGTGCCAGCAGCGTAACTGGACAGGGGGCTTACAATGAGCAGTTCTTC. Protein sequence: CASSVTGQGAYNEQFF.

CDR3 region: CASTPSTASRGHRNSPLHF. The CDR3 DNA is TGTGCCAGCACCCCCAGCACCGCAAGCAGGGGGCACAGGAATTCACCCCTCCACTTT. The rearrangement links TRBV7-2 to TRBJ1-6; 8 bases fit TRBD1. CDR3 length: 19 amino acids. V was clipped by 7 bases and J by 7 bases; unmatched bases: 21. The germline V gene encodes CDR1 SGHTA and CDR2 FQGNSA.

The rearrangement joins TRBV28 to TRBJ2-7; D unresolved. Germline loops: CDR1 MDHEN, CDR2 SYDVKM. V was pared by 7 bases and J by 2 bases, with 12 bases between. The CDR3 spans 13 residues. The CDR3 DNA sequence: TGTGCCAGCATCCCCCGCCAGGCCTACGAGCAGTACTTC. Translated, it gives CASIPRQAYEQYF.

CDR3 DNA sequence: TGCAGTGCTAGCGATCCGGGGGTGAGGTACTTC. Protein: CSASDPGVRYF. The J gene is TRBJ2-7, the V gene TRBV20-1; D is perhaps TRBD2 (6 bases). Germline V gene lookup returns CDR1 DFQATT and CDR2 SNEGSKA (reference sequence). There are 11 residues in the CDR3. V lost 3 bases, J lost 12 bases, and 15 bases lay in between.

The chain links TRBV28 to TRBJ2-7, with unresolved D. This CDR3 is built from 12 residues. Germline assignment: CDR1 MDHEN and CDR2 SYDVKM. V lost 5 bases and J lost 4, with 9 bases in between. The CDR3 here is CASSPEIYEQYF. The DNA for the CDR3 is TGTGCCAGCAGTCCCGAGATATACGAGCAGTACTTC.

The chain recombines TRBV19 with TRBJ1-1; possible D gene TRBD1, 5 bases. CDR1 is LNHDA and CDR2 is SQIVND in the germline V gene (reference sequence). V shed 2 bases and J shed 3 bases, with 13 bases lying between them. CDR3 length: 15 residues. The CDR3 reads CASSIRWGGDTEAFF. The CDR3 nucleotides are TGTGCCAGTAGTATAAGGTGGGGGGGTGACACTGAAGCTTTCTTT.